One and the same sample provided the 9 T cell receptor beta chains below, sequenced in a study of CD8 T cells in ankylosing spondylitis (dated by TCRdb to between 2016 and 2019). Libraries came from 5' RACE. The listed sequencing device is Illumina HiSeq 2500. TCRdb ran its own pipeline on the public reads, namely fastp trimming at Q25 and MiXCR clone calling, and kept in-frame beta chains. Each CDR3 protein appears once, grouped with its most common genes and DNA. Within this sample are approximately 340,000 distinct CDR3 sequences, with about 14% of them counted one time only. Together, the top ten hold approximately 0.99% of the sample. Specimen: blood, either unsorted or a sorted T cell fraction (not recorded which). The receptors derive from a male donor with ankylosing spondylitis or in good health (not recorded which).

Only a few counts were recorded for this clonotype. The chain is built from TRBV4-1 and TRBJ1-1; TRBD1 matches at 8 bases. Germline V lookup: CDR1 MGHRA, CDR2 YSYEKL. The CDR3 consists of 16 residues. J gave up 5 bases and V 4 bases, and 12 bases lay outside the gene matches. The CDR3 is CASSPQDRAFETEAFF. CDR3 sequence (DNA): TGCGCCAGCAGCCCCCAGGACAGGGCGTTTGAGACTGAAGCTTTCTTT.

This chain uses TRBV4-1 with TRBJ1-1, with 7 bases lining up with TRBD1. V shed 4 bases, J shed 1 base, and the junction held 9 bases outside the gene matches. The CDR3 sequence is 16 residues long. Germline V gene lookup returns CDR1 MGHRA and CDR2 YSYEKL. The DNA for the CDR3 is TGCGCCAGCAGCCTAGGGCCGGGACAGAAGAACACTGAAGCTTTCTTT. Protein product: CASSLGPGQKNTEAFF.

This clonotype was found many times. The gene calls are TRBV2 and TRBJ1-6, with 8 positions matching TRBD1. The germline V gene has CDR1 SNHLY and CDR2 FYNNEI. Trimming removed 6 bases from V and 6 bases from J; junction bases left unmatched: 4. This CDR3 is 14 amino acids long. The CDR3 is CASRRTGRNSPLHF. CDR3 nucleotides: TGTGCCAGCAGACGGACAGGGCGTAATTCACCCCTCCACTTT.

This clonotype came up a few times. The chain carries TRBV11-3 and TRBJ2-2, with D possibly matching TRBD2 (5 bases). CDR3 length: 15 residues. CDR1 SGHNT and CDR2 YENEEA come from the germline V gene. Trimming shortened V by 7 bases and J by 6 bases, and 18 bases separated the two germline ends. The CDR3, as DNA: TGTGCCAGCAAAAATGGGCGGGTTTCGGCCGGGGAGCTGTTTTTT. Residues: CASKNGRVSAGELFF. Using reference TRBV11-3 and TRBJ2-2 for the parts outside the CDR3, the full variable domain is EAGVVQSPRYKIIEKKQPVAFWCNPISGHNTLYWYLQNLGQGPELLIRYENEEAVDDSQLPKDRFSAERLKGVDSTLKIQPAELGDSAVYLCASKNGRVSAGELFFGEGSRLTVL.

This chain connects TRBV19 to TRBJ1-2; possibly TRBD1 for D (6 bases). V was clipped by 5 bases and J by 2 bases, with 21 bases between them. The V gene's germline CDR1 is LNHDA and CDR2 SQIVND (reference sequence). The CDR3 covers 17 residues. As DNA, the CDR3 is TGTGCCAGTAGTCAACGTCCCGGGACAAACGGAAACTATGGCTACACCTTC. Residues: CASSQRPGTNGNYGYTF.

This chain uses TRBV12-3 or TRBV12-4 with TRBJ2-1, with 7 bases that match TRBD2. The CDR3 is 15 amino acids. V lost 7 bases and J lost 0; bases outside the gene matches: 6. The CDR3 bases are TGTGCCAGCACCTTTGGACTAGTCTCCTACAATGAGCAGTTCTTC. Protein product: CASTFGLVSYNEQFF.

DNA of the CDR3: TGCGCCAGCAGCCAAGAAGGACAGGGCTTTTCTGGGGCCAACGTCCTGACTTTC. Protein: CASSQEGQGFSGANVLTF. The rearrangement links TRBV4-1 to TRBJ2-6, with 8 bases that match TRBD1. The V gene end was trimmed by 0 bases and the J gene end by 1 base; junction bases not matched to a gene: 5. The CDR3 runs 18 residues. CDR1 and CDR2 (germline): MGHRA, YSYEKL.

This clonotype was seen more than once but under ten times. This chain joins TRBV12-3 or TRBV12-4 and TRBJ1-3; maybe TRBD1 (5 bases). V lost 3 bases and J 3 bases, leaving 12 bases between the germline ends. The CDR3 loop spans 15 amino acids. For the CDR3, the DNA is TGTGCCAGCAGTTTTTCGAGGGGTGGTGGAAACACCATATATTTT. As protein: CASSFSRGGGNTIYF.

The V gene is TRBV11-1, the J gene TRBJ2-2, with a tentative D call TRBD2 (6 bases). Germline lookup yields CDR1 SGHAT and CDR2 FQDESV (reference sequence). Between the trimmed V and J ends, which lost 5 bases and 0 bases, there was a span of 19 bases. The CDR3 loop spans 18 amino acids. The CDR3 DNA reads as TGTGCCAGCAGCCCTGGCCTAGCGCTTGCTCCGAACACCGGGGAGCTGTTTTTT. Its translation is CASSPGLALAPNTGELFF.